This T cell receptor beta chain comes out of a study of blood T cell repertoires in COVID-19. Study context: Samples taken during acute and convalescent COVID-19 were collected in the United States, Italy and Spain. The cDNA or gDNA used as material had been derived from T cells, B-cell-depleted T cells, or PBMCs.

This clone occurred a few times. Authors' data handling: Reference gene primer amplification gave estimated nucleated cell counts. TCRdb's copy holds only in-frame clones and misses some; the assay was immunoSEQ multiplex PCR. That table gives V, J and clone size, and the DNA gave D and trimming. The data show about 110,000 clones, with 76% seen just once and roughly 3.8% held by the top ten. CDR1 is MDHEN, CDR2 SYDVKM, per germline. Trimming cost V 6 bases and J 3 bases; bases outside gene matches: 12. The CDR3 has 17 amino acids. The sample comprised peripheral blood. The V gene is TRBV28, the J gene TRBJ2-1; 9 bases are shared with TRBD1. The sequence came from a woman older than 75 with acute or convalescent COVID-19. In nucleotides, the CDR3 is TGTGCCAGCAGACCAAACAGGGGGCGACCGGACTACAATGAGCAGTTCTTC. It codes for CASRPNRGRPDYNEQFF.